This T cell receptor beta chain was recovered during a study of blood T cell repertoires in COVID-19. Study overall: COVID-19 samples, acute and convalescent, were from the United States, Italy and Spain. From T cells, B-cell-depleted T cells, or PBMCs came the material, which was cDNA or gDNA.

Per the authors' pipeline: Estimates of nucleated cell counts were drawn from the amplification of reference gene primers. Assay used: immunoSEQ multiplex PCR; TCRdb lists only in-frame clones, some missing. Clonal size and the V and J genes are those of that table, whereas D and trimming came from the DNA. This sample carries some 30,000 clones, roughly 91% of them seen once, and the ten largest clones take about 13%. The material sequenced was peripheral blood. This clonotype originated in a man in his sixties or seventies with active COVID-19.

CDR3 amino acids: CASGLMNNREKTQYF. The CDR3 bases are TGTGCTAGTGGTTTGATGAACAACAGGGAAAAGACCCAGTACTTC. V gene TRBV12-5 combines with J gene TRBJ2-5, with D tentatively TRBD1 (6 bases). The germline CDR1 and CDR2 sequences are LGHNT and FRNRAP. This CDR3 spans 15 amino acids. V lost 2 bases to trimming and J lost 6 bases, with 16 bases between them. The whole variable domain, remainder taken from reference TRBV12-5 and TRBJ2-5, is DARVTQTPRHKVTEMGQEVTMRCQPILGHNTVFWYRQTMMQGLELLAYFRNRAPLDDSGMPKDRFSAEMPDATLATLKIQPSEPRDSAVYFCASGLMNNREKTQYFGPGTRLLVL.